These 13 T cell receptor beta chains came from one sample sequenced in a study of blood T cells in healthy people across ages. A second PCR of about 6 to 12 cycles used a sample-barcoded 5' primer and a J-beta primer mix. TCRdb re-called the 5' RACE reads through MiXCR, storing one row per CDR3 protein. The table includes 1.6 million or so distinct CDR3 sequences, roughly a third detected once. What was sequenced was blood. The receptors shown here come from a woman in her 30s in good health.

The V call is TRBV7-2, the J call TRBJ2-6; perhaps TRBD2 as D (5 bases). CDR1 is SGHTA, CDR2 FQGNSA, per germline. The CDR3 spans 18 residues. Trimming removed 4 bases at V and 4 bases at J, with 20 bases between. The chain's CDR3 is CASSSRPRETSGANVLTF. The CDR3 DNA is TGTGCCAGCAGCTCGCGGCCCCGGGAAACCTCAGGGGCCAACGTCCTGACTTTC.

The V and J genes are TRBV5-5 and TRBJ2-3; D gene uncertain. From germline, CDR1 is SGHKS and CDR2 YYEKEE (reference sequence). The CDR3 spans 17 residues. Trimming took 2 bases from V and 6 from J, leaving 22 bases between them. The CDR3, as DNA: TGTGCCAGCAGCTTTTTTCCCCCTCCCAGCGCTCTGGATACGCAGTATTTT. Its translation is CASSFFPPPSALDTQYF.

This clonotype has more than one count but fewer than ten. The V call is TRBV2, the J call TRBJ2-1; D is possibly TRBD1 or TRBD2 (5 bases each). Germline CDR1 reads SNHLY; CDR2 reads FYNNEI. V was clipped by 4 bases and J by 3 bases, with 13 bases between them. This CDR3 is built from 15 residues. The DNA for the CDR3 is TGTGCCAGCAGTGTGGTAAGGGACGACTACAATGAGCAGTTCTTC. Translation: CASSVVRDDYNEQFF. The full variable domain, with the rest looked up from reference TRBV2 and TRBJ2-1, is EPEVTQTPSHQVTQMGQEVILRCVPISNHLYFYWYRQILGQKVEFLVSFYNNEISEKSEIFDDQFSVERPDGSNFTLKIRSTKLEDSAMYFCASSVVRDDYNEQFFGPGTRLTVL.

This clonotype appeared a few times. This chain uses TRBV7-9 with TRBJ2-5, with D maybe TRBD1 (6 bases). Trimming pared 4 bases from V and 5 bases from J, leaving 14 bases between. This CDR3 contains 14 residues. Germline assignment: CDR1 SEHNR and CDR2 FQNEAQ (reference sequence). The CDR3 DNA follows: TGTGCCAGCAGCTCCCCTACAGGGTACGAGACCCAGTACTTC. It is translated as CASSSPTGYETQYF.

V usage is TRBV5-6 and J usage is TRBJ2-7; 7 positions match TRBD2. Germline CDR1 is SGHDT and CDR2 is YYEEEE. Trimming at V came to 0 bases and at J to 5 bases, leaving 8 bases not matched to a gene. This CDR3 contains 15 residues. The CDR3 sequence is CASSLGGGSAHEQYF. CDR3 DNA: TGTGCCAGCAGCTTGGGAGGCGGGAGCGCCCACGAGCAGTACTTC.

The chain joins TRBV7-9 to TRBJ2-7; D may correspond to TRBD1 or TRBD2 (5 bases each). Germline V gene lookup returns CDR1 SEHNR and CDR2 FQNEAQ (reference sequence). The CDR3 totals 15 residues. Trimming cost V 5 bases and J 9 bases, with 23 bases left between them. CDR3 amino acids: CASSQGEAVLDGQYF. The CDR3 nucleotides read TGTGCCAGCAGCCAAGGGGAAGCGGTCCTCGACGGGCAGTACTTC.

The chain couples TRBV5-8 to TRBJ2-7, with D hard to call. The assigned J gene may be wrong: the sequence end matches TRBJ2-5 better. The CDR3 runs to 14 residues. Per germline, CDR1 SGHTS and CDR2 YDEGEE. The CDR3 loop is CASSYDGGLETQYF. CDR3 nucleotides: TGTGCCAGCAGCTACGACGGTGGGCTGGAGACCCAGTACTTC.

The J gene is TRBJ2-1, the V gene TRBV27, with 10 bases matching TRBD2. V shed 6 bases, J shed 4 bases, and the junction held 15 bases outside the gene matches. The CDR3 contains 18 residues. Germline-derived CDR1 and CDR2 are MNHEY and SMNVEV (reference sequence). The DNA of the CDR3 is TGTGCCAGCAGCCTGAGGGTAGCGGGAGGTCCCGATTACAATGAGCAGTTCTTC. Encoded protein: CASSLRVAGGPDYNEQFF.

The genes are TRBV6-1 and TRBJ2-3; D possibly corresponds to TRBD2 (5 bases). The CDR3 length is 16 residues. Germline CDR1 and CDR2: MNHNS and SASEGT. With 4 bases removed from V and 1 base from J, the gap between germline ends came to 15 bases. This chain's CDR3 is CASSGSSPRGTDTQYF. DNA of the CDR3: TGTGCCAGCAGTGGGTCTTCGCCGAGGGGCACAGATACGCAGTATTTT.

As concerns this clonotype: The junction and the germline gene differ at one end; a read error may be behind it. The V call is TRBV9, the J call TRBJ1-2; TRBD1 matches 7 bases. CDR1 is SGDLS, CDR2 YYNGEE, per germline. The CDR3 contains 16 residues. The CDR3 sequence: CASSRNRGEEDYGCTF. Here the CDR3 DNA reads TGTGCCAGCAGTCGAAACAGGGGAGAAGAGGACTATGGCTGCACCTTC. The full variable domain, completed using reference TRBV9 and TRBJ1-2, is DSGVTQTPKHLITATGQRVTLRCSPRSGDLSVYWYQQSLDQGLQFLIQYYNGEERAKGNILERFSAQQFPDLHSELNLSSLELGDSALYFCASSRNRGEEDYGCTFGSGTRLTVV.

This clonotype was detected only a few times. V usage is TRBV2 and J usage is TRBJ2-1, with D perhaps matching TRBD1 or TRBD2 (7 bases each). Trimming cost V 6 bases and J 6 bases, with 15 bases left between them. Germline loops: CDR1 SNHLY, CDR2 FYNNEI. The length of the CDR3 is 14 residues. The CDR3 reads CASSLDREGNEQFF. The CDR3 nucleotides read TGTGCCAGCAGCCTCGACAGGGAGGGCAATGAGCAGTTCTTC.

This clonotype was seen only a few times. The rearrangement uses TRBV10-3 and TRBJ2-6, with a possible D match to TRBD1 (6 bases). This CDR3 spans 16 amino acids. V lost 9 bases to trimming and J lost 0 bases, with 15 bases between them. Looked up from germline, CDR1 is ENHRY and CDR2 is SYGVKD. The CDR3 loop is CAMAGANYSGANVLTF. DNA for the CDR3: TGTGCCATGGCAGGGGCCAATTACTCTGGGGCCAACGTCCTGACTTTC.

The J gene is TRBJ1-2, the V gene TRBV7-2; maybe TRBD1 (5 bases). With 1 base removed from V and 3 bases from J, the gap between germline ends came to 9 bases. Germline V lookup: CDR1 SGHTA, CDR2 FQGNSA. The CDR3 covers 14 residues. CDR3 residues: CASSLGGEYYGYTF. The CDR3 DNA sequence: TGTGCCAGCAGCTTAGGGGGCGAGTACTATGGCTACACCTTC.